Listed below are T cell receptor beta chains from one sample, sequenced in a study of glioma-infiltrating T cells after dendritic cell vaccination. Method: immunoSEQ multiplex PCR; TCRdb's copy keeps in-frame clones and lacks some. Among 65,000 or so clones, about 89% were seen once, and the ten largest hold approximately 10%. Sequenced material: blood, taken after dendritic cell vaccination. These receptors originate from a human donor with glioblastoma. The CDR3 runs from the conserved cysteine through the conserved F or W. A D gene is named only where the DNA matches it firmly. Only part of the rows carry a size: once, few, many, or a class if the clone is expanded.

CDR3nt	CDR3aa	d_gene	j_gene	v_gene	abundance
TGTGCCATCAGTGAGTCGGTCGGAGGGGGCGGTAATGAAAAACTGTTTTTT	CAISESVGGGGNEKLFF	TRBD1	TRBJ1-4	TRBV10-3	-
TGTGCCAGCAGCCCCGATCCAGGTAGTAATGAAAAACTGTTTTTT	CASSPDPGSNEKLFF	-	TRBJ1-4	TRBV5-4	-
TGCGCCAGCAGCCCAGGGGCTACCTATGGCTACACCTTC	CASSPGATYGYTF	-	TRBJ1-2	TRBV10-1	once
TGTGCCAGCAGCGTAGCTACTAGGACAGGGGTTGGGGATACGCAGTATTTT	CASSVATRTGVGDTQYF	TRBD1	TRBJ2-3	TRBV9	-
TGTGCCAGCAGTTACGCTACCGCAACTAATGAAAAACTGTTTTTT	CASSYATATNEKLFF	-	TRBJ1-4	TRBV7-2	-
TGTGCCAGTAGCCGGAAAAGGGGTAATGAAAAACTGTTTTTT	CASSRKRGNEKLFF	-	TRBJ1-4	TRBV19	-
TGTGCCAGTAGATCACAGCCTGCGGGTAATTCACCCCTCCACTTT	CASRSQPAGNSPLHF	-	TRBJ1-6	TRBV19	-
TGTGCCAGTAGTATTGGTCAGGGCGGCAATCAGCCCCAGCATTTT	CASSIGQGGNQPQHF	-	TRBJ1-5	TRBV19	-
TGTGCCTGGGCGGCGAGGCTTGGATTCACCGGGGAGCTGTTTTTT	CAWAARLGFTGELFF	-	TRBJ2-2	TRBV30	-
TGTGCCTGCCGAGCGGGAGGCCGGTCGGATGAGCAGTTCTTC	CACRAGGRSDEQFF	TRBD2	TRBJ2-1	TRBV30	-
TGTGCCTCCCAGGGGGCGGACACCGGGGAGCTGTTTTTT	CASQGADTGELFF	TRBD1	TRBJ2-2	TRBV5-4	-
TGTGCCAGCATTAGCGGGGGCTCCTACAATGAGCAGTTCTTC	CASISGGSYNEQFF	TRBD2	TRBJ2-1	TRBV6-6	-
TGTGCCAGTAGTATTATTCGGGGTTTGGGGGCCCGGGGTGGGGCCAACGTCCTGACTTTC	CASSIIRGLGARGGANVLTF	-	TRBJ2-6	TRBV19	-
TGCGCCAGCAGCCAAAGAGGGGAGGGCGCAGATACGCAGTATTTT	CASSQRGEGADTQYF	TRBD2	TRBJ2-3	TRBV4-1	-
TGCGCCAGCAGCCCCGACAGGGGGCACATGAACACTGAAGCTTTCTTT	CASSPDRGHMNTEAFF	TRBD1	TRBJ1-1	TRBV5-1	-
TGCGCCAGCAGCTTGGAGGGTGACAGTACCCATGAGCAGTTCTTC	CASSLEGDSTHEQFF	-	TRBJ2-1	TRBV5-1	-
TGTGCCATCAGCAGGACAGGGAACTACGAGCAGTACTTC	CAISRTGNYEQYF	TRBD1	TRBJ2-7	TRBV10-3	-
TGTGCCAGCAGCCCCCAATCAACAGGGAACACTGAAGCTTTCTTT	CASSPQSTGNTEAFF	-	TRBJ1-1	TRBV11-2	-
TGTGCCTGGAGTGCGGGGGGGGATACGCAGTATTTT	CAWSAGGDTQYF	TRBD2	TRBJ2-3	TRBV30	-
TGTGCCAGCAGTTTCTCCGGGACAGTTCAGTACTTC	CASSFSGTVQYF	TRBD1	TRBJ2-7	TRBV27	once
TGTGCCAGTAGTGTTTCTGGGACAGGGGTAAATCAGCCCCAGCATTTT	CASSVSGTGVNQPQHF	TRBD1	TRBJ1-5	TRBV19	-
TGCGCCAGCAGCAGGACTAGCGGGGAGCGCACAGATACGCAGTATTTT	CASSRTSGERTDTQYF	TRBD2	TRBJ2-3	TRBV5-1	few
TGTGCCAGCAGTGAATCGCCCGGGGGCTCTGGGGCCAACGTCCTGACTTTC	CASSESPGGSGANVLTF	-	TRBJ2-6	TRBV2	-
TGCGCCAGCAGCCGGGACAGGGGGGACAATGAGCAGTTCTTC	CASSRDRGDNEQFF	TRBD1	TRBJ2-1	TRBV5-1	-
TGTGCCAGCAGCTTAGGACAGGAGACCTACGAGCAGTACTTC	CASSLGQETYEQYF	-	TRBJ2-7	TRBV7-9	-
TGTGCCAGCAGTCCCGGGGGTCAGCAGTTCTTC	CASSPGGQQFF	-	TRBJ2-1	TRBV6-5	-
TGTGCCAGCAGCTTGGACGAAGGAGGGTCCTACGAGCAGTACTTC	CASSLDEGGSYEQYF	-	TRBJ2-7	TRBV5-5	-
TGTGCCAGCAGTTTGACAGGGGGTAACTACGAGCAGTACTTC	CASSLTGGNYEQYF	TRBD1	TRBJ2-7	TRBV6-6	-
TGTGCCAGTAGTATAGGGGCAGGGGGGAACACTGAAGCTTTCTTT	CASSIGAGGNTEAFF	TRBD1	TRBJ1-1	TRBV19	-
TGTGCCAGCAGCTTAGCTAGCGGGATTAACGGGGAGCTGTTTTTT	CASSLASGINGELFF	TRBD2	TRBJ2-2	TRBV11-2	few
TGCAGCGGTGGGCGGGGGGCTCGGACTGAAGCTTTCTTT	CSGGRGARTEAFF	-	TRBJ1-1	TRBV29-1	-
TGCGCCAGCAGCCAATCGTCGGGACAGCGGAACACTGAAGCTTTCTTT	CASSQSSGQRNTEAFF	TRBD1	TRBJ1-1	TRBV4-1	-
TGTGCCAGCAGTGAAGCGCTAGCGGGGGGGGGTGAGCAGTTCTTC	CASSEALAGGGEQFF	TRBD2	TRBJ2-1	TRBV2	-
TGTGCCAGCAGCTCCGGACTAGCGGGGAACACAGATACGCAGTATTTT	CASSSGLAGNTDTQYF	TRBD2	TRBJ2-3	TRBV5-8	-
TGTGCTAGTGGTTTGGGAGGGATTTCTAACTATGGCTACACCTTC	CASGLGGISNYGYTF	-	TRBJ1-2	TRBV12-5	-
TGTGCCAGCAGCTTAGATTACGCGTTCTACTTC	CASSLDYAFYF	-	TRBJ2-5	TRBV11-2	once
TGTGCCAGCAGTGCTGGTCGACTAGCGGGAGGCACAGATACGCAGTATTTT	CASSAGRLAGGTDTQYF	TRBD2	TRBJ2-3	TRBV6-1	-